This T cell receptor beta chain emerged from a study of OX40 agonist ivuxolimab in advanced cancers. Across the whole study: The eligibility criteria allowed prior anti-PD-1, anti-PD-L1 or anti-CTLA-4 therapy, and 40% had some.

The V and J ends lost 8 bases and 0 bases respectively, with 16 bases between them. This CDR3 comprises 16 residues. Germline V gene data show CDR1 as MDHEN and CDR2 as SYDVKM. Only in-frame clones appear in the TCRdb table, and some are missing; sequencing was by immunoSEQ multiplex PCR. The data contain fewer than 50,000 clones, around nine tenths of them singletons. Only a few counts were recorded for this clone. This rearrangement joins TRBV28 to TRBJ2-2, with no clear D. This specimen was CD4+ or CD8+ T cells sorted from blood, taken in a trial of the OX40 agonist ivuxolimab. This TCR was sampled from an adult with an advanced solid tumor such as melanoma, head and neck, liver or kidney cancer. The CDR3 DNA follows: TGTGCCAGCCGGCTTAGGTCCCTCCCGAACACCGGGGAGCTGTTTTTT. It yields the protein CASRLRSLPNTGELFF.